This TCR beta chain was obtained from a study of cytomegalovirus exposure and HLA in healthy donors. Amplification used 60 Vbeta primers and 13 Jbeta primers. The repertoire was sequenced with immunoSEQ multiplex PCR; TCRdb's copy has only in-frame clones and lacks some. The sample holds roughly 140,000 clones, around 79% seen once. The CDR3 is 14 residues long. The germline V gene has CDR1 SGHRS and CDR2 YFSETQ. Unmatched junction bases numbered 8, after V lost 4 bases and J lost 8 bases. The V gene is TRBV5-1, the J gene TRBJ1-4; TRBD1 matches 7 bases. The TCR originated in a man aged 25-45 years in good health and CMV-seropositive. Sequencing input: PBMCs. CDR3 sequence (DNA): TGCGCCAGCAGCCTGGACAGGACGGAGGAAAAACTGTTTTTT. Its translation: CASSLDRTEEKLFF.